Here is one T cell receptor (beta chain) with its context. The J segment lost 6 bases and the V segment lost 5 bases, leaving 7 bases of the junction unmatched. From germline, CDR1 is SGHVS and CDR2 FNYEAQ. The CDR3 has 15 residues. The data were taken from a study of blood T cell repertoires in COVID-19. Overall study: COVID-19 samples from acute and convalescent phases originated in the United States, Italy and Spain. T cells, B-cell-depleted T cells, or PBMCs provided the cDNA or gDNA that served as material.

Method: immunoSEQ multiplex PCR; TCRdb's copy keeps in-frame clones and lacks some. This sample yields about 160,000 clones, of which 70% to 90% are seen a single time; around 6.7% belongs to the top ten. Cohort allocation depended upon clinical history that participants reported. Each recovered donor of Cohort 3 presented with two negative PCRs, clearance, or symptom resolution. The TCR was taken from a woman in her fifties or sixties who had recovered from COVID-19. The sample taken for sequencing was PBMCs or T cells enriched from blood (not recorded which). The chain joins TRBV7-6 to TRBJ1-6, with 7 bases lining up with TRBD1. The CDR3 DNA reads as TGTGCCAGCAGCAACCCGGGACAGCTTAATTCACCCCTCCACTTT. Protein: CASSNPGQLNSPLHF.